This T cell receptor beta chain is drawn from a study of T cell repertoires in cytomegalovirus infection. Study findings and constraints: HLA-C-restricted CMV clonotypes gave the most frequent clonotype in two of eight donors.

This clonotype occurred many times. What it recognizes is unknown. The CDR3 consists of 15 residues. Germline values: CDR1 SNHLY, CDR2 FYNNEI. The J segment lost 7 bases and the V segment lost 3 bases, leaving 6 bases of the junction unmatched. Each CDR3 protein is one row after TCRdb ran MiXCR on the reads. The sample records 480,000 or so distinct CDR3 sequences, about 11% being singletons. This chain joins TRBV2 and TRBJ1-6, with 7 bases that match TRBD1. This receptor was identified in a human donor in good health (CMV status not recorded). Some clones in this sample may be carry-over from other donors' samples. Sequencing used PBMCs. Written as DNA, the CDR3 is TGTGCCAGCAGTGAGGAACAGGGGAGGAATTCACCCCTCCACTTT. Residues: CASSEEQGRNSPLHF. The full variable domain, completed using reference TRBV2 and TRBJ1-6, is EPEVTQTPSHQVTQMGQEVILRCVPISNHLYFYWYRQILGQKVEFLVSFYNNEISEKSEIFDDQFSVERPDGSNFTLKIRSTKLEDSAMYFCASSEEQGRNSPLHFGNGTRLTVT.